This T cell receptor (beta chain) originates from a study of shared clonotypes between healthy human individuals. Study summary: Sampling drew on donors who were a couple of women and three men aged 18 to 49.

Study results and limitations: Sampling was confined to blood; repertoires within tissues likely differ. Non-shared clonotypes were found to have lower generation probabilities than the clonotypes that were shared by all four of the sorted-subset donors.

The CDR3 loop spans 15 amino acids. CDR1 is SNHLY and CDR2 is FYNNEI in the germline V gene. V was shortened by 7 bases and J by 2 bases, with 18 bases between the two germline ends. Donors were healthy HIV-negative adults without recently reported acute infections or vaccinations. On this clone: No antigen is known for it.

Measured with immunoSEQ multiplex PCR; TCRdb has only the in-frame clones, and not every one. Of a few million clones in the sample, 85% to 95% were seen once. The specimen sequenced was naive CD4+ T cells from PBMCs. Indicated subset: CD45RA+ positively selected. J is TRBJ2-7 and V is TRBV2; perhaps TRBD1 as D (6 bases). The receptor's source is a man aged 18 to 30 in good health. Some clones in this sample may be carry-over from other donors' samples. CDR3 residues: CASTKTGLLPYEQYF. The CDR3 DNA follows: TGTGCCAGCACCAAGACAGGCCTTCTTCCCTACGAGCAGTACTTC.